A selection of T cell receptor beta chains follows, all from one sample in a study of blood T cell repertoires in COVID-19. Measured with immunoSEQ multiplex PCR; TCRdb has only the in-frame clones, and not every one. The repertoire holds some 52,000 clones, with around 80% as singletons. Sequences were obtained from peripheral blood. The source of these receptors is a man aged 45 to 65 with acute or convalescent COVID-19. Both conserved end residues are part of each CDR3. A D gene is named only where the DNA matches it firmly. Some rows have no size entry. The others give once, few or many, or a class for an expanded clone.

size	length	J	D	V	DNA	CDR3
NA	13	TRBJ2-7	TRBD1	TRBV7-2	TGTGCCAGCAGTCCCGGGACAGTCTACGAGCAGTACTTC	CASSPGTVYEQYF
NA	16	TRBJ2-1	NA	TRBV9	TGTGCCAGCAGCGTAACATGGACAAAATCCTACAATGAGCAGTTCTTC	CASSVTWTKSYNEQFF
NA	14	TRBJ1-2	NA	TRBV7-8	TGTGCCAGCAGCTCCGTCAGGGGTTCATATGGCTACACCTTC	CASSSVRGSYGYTF
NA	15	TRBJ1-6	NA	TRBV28	TGTGCCAGCAGTCTCCACAGGGTATATAATTCACCCCTCCACTTT	CASSLHRVYNSPLHF
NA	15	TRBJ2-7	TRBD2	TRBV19	TGTGCCAGTCGGTCTAGCGGGAGAGGCTCCTACGAGCAGTACTTC	CASRSSGRGSYEQYF
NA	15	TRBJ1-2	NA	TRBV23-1	TGCGCCAGCAGTCATCATCAGGCACAGTACTATGGCTACACCTTC	CASSHHQAQYYGYTF
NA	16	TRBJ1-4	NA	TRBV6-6	TGTGCCAGCAGTTACCCCACAGGGCCCAGTAATGAAAAACTGTTTTTT	CASSYPTGPSNEKLFF
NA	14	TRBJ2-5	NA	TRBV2	TGTGCCAGCAGTGACTCCCAGGCAGAAGAGACCCAGTACTTC	CASSDSQAEETQYF
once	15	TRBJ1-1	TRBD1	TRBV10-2	TGCGCCAGCAGCTTGGGACAGGGGGCGAACACTGAAGCTTTCTTT	CASSLGQGANTEAFF
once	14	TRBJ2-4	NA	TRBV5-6	TGTGCCAGCAGCTCGAGAGTCGCCAAAAACATTCAGTACTTC	CASSSRVAKNIQYF
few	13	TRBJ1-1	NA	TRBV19	TGTGCCAGTAGTATTCAGGGGAGCACTGAAGCTTTCTTT	CASSIQGSTEAFF
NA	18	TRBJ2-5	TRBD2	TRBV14	TGTGCCAGCAGCCAAATCGGAGCCACAGGACTAGCAATAGAGACCCAGTACTTC	CASSQIGATGLAIETQYF
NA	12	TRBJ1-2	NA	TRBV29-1	TGCAGCGTTGAGGGGGGGGCCTATGGCTACACCTTC	CSVEGGAYGYTF
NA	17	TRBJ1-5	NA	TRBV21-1	TGTGCCAGCGGTTTTGTTGGACAGGGGGAGATGGGTCAGCCCCAGCATTTT	CASGFVGQGEMGQPQHF
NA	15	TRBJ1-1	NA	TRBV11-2	TGTGCCAGCAGCTTAGTAGGGGGGGCGCGCACTGAAGCTTTCTTT	CASSLVGGARTEAFF
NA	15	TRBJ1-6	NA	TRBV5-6	TGTGCCAGCAGCCGGGGGGTCGGAGATTATTCACCCCTCCACTTT	CASSRGVGDYSPLHF
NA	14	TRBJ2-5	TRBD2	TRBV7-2	TGTGCCAGCAGCTCGACTAGCGTATGGGAGACCCAGTACTTC	CASSSTSVWETQYF
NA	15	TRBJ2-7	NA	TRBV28	TGTGCCAGCAGTTTCGGGGGACTTCCCTCCTACGAGCAGTACTTC	CASSFGGLPSYEQYF
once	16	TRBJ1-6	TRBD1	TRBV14	TGTGCCAGCAGCCAAGATAGTCAGGGGGGTAATTCACCCCTCCACTTT	CASSQDSQGGNSPLHF
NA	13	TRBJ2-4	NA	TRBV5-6	TGTGCCAGCAGCCTCGTTGCCAAAAACATTCAGTACTTC	CASSLVAKNIQYF
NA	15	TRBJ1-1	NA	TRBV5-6	TGTGCCAGCAGTCCACCAGGGTGGGGAAACACTGAAGCTTTCTTT	CASSPPGWGNTEAFF
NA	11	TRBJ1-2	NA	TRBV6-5	TGTGCCAGCCACGGGGGGAATGGCTACACCTTC	CASHGGNGYTF
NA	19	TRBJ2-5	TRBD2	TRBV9	TGTGCCAGCAGCCGCCCCCCGGCAGCGGGGGGCCTAATCCAAGAGACCCAGTACTTC	CASSRPPAAGGLIQETQYF
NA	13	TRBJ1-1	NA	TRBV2	TGTGCCAGCAGTGTCCAAGAGTACACTGAAGCTTTCTTT	CASSVQEYTEAFF
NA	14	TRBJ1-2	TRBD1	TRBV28	TGTGCCAGCAGTTCCCGGACAGGGACCTATGGCTACACCTTC	CASSSRTGTYGYTF
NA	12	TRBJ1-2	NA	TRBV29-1	TGCAGCGTTATGGACAGCCCGGCTGGCTACACCTTC	CSVMDSPAGYTF
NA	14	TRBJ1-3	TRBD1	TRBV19	TGTGCCAGCCGCGGGACAGCCTCTGGAAACACCATATATTTT	CASRGTASGNTIYF
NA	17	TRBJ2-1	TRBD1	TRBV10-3	TGTGCCATCAATAGAGGGGGCTCTCGAAGCTCCTACAATGAGCAGTTCTTC	CAINRGGSRSSYNEQFF
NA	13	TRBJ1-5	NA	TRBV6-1	TGTGCCAGCAGTGAGGGGACACGGCAGCCCCAGCATTTT	CASSEGTRQPQHF